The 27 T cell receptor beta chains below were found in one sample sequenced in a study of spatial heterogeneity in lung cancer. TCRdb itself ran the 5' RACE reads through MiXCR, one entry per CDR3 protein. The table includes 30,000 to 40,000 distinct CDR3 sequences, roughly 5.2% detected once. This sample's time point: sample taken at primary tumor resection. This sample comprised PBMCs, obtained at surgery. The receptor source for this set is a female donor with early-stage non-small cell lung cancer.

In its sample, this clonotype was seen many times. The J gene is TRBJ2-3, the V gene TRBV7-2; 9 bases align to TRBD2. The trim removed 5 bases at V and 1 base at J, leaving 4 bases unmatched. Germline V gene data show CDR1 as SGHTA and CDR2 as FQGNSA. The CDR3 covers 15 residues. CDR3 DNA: TGTGCCAGCAGCCCGGGGACTAGCCGCACAGATACGCAGTATTTT. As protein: CASSPGTSRTDTQYF.

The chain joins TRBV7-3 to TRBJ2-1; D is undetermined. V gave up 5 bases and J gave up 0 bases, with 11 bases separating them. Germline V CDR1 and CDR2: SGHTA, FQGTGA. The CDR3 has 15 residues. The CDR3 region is CASSADLSSYNEQFF. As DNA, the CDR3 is TGTGCCAGCAGCGCCGACTTGAGCTCCTACAATGAGCAGTTCTTC.

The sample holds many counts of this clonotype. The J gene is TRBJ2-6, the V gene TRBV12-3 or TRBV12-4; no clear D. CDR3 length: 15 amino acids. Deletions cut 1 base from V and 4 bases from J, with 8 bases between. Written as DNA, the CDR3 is TGTGCCAGCAGTTTAGGTCGCCCCGGGGCCAACGTCCTGACTTTC. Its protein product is CASSLGRPGANVLTF.

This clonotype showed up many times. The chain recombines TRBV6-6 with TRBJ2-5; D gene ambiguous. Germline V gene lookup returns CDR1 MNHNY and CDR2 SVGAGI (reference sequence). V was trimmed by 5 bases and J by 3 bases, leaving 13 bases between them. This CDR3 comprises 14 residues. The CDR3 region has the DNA TGTGCCAGCAGTGCCAGATGGAGCGAAGAGACCCAGTACTTC. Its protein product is CASSARWSEETQYF.

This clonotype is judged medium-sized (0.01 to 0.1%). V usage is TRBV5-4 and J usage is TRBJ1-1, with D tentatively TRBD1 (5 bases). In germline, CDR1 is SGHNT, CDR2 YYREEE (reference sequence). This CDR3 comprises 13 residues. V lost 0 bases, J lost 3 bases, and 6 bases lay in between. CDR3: CASSLGGDTEAFF. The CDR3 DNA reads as TGTGCCAGCAGCTTGGGAGGGGACACTGAAGCTTTCTTT.

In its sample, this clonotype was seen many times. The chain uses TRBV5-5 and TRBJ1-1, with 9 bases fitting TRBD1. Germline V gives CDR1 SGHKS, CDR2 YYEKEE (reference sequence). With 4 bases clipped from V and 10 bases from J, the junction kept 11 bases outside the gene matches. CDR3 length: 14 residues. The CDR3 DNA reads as TGTGCCAGCAGCCCGGGACAGGGTCGTCCAGGAGCTTTCTTT. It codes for CASSPGQGRPGAFF.

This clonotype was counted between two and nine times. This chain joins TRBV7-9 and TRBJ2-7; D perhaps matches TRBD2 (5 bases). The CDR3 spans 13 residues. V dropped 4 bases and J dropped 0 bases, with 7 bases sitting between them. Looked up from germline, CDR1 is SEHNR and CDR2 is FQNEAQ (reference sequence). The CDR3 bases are TGTGCCAGCAGCTCACTAGACTCCTACGAGCAGTACTTC. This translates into CASSSLDSYEQYF.

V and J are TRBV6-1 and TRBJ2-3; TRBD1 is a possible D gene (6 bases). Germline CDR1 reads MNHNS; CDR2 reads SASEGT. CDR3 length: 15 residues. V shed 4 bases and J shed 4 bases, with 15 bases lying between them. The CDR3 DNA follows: TGTGCCAGCAGTGCTTTGCAGGGGAGAGCAGATACGCAGTATTTT. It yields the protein CASSALQGRADTQYF.

CDR3 loop: CASSFTGGAEQYF. CDR3 DNA sequence: TGTGCCAGCAGCTTTACAGGGGGCGCCGAGCAGTACTTC. The chain is built from TRBV5-6 and TRBJ2-7, with 9 bases matching TRBD1. The junction had 3 bases not matched to a gene; V was cut back by 2 bases and J by 6 bases. The CDR3 covers 13 residues. CDR1 and CDR2 from the germline V gene are SGHDT and YYEEEE.

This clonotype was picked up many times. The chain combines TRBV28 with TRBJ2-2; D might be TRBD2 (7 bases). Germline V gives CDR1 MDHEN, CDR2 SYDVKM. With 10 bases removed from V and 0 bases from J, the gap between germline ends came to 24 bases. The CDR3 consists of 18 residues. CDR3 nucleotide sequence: TGTGCCACCCAAGAACGGGGGGCTAGGCCCTCGAACACCGGGGAGCTGTTTTTT. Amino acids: CATQERGARPSNTGELFF.

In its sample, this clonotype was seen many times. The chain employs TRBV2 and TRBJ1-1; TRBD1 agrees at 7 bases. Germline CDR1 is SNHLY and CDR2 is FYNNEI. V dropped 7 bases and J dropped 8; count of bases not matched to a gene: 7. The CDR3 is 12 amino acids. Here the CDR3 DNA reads TGTGCCAGCAACAAACCCAGGGGGGAAGCTTTCTTT. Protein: CASNKPRGEAFF.

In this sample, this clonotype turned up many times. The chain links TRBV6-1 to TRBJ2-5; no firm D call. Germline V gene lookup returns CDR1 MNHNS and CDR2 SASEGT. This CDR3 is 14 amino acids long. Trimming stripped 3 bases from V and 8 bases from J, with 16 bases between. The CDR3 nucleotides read TGTGCCAGCAGTGAGTGGGTGTACTTAGAAACCCAGTACTTC. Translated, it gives CASSEWVYLETQYF.

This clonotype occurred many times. The CDR3 spells CASRGRGLNSPLHF. The CDR3 bases are TGTGCCAGCAGAGGAAGAGGGCTTAATTCACCCCTCCACTTT. The rearrangement uses TRBV6-6 and TRBJ1-6; D is undetermined. CDR1 MNHNY and CDR2 SVGAGI come from the germline V gene (reference sequence). The length of the CDR3 is 14 residues. V lost 6 bases to trimming and J lost 6 bases, with 12 bases between them.

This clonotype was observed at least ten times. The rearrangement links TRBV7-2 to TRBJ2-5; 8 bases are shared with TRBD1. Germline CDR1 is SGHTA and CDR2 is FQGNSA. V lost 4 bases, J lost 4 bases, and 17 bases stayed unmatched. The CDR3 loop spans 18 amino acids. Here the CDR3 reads CASSSSLRTGRSRETQYF. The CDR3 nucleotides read TGTGCCAGCAGCTCCTCCCTGAGGACAGGGCGGTCTCGAGAGACCCAGTACTTC.

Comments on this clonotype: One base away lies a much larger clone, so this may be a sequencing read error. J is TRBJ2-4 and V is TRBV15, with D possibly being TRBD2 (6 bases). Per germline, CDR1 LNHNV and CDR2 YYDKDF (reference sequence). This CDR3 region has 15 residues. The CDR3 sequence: CATNRGGEAKNIQYF. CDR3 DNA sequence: TGTGCCACCAACAGAGGCGGGGAGGCCAAAAACATTCAGTACTTC.

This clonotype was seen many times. The CDR3 spells CASSIWGRDGYTF. The CDR3 bases are TGTGCCAGCAGTATCTGGGGGCGGGATGGCTACACCTTC. The chain is built from TRBV2 and TRBJ1-2, with D tentatively TRBD1 (6 bases). The germline gives CDR1 SNHLY, CDR2 FYNNEI. The CDR3 extends over 13 amino acids. V lost 5 bases, J lost 6 bases, and 13 bases lay in between.

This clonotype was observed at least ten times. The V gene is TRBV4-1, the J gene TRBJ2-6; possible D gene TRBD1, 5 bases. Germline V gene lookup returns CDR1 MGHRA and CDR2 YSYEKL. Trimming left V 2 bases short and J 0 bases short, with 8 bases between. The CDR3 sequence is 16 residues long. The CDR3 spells CASSQPGYSGANVLTF. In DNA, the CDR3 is TGCGCCAGCAGCCAACCAGGGTACTCTGGGGCCAACGTCCTGACTTTC.

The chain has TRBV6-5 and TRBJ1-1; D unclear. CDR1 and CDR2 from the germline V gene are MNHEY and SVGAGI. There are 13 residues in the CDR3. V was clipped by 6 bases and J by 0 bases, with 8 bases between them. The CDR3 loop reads CASRLTVNTEAFF. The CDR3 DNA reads TGTGCCAGCAGACTGACGGTGAACACTGAAGCTTTCTTT.

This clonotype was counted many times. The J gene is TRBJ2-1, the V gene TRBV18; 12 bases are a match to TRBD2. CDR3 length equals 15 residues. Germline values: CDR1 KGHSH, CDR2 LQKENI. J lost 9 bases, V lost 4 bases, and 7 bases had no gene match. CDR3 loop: CASSQGLAGSLEQFF. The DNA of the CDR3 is TGTGCCAGCTCACAAGGACTAGCGGGGTCTCTTGAGCAGTTCTTC.

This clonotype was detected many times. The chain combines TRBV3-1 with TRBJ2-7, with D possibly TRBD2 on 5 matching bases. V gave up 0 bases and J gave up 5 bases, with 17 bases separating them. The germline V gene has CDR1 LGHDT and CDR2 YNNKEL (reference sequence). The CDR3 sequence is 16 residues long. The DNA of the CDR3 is TGTGCCAGCAGCCAAGACGGGGTAGCACGGAGTCACGAGCAGTACTTC. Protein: CASSQDGVARSHEQYF.

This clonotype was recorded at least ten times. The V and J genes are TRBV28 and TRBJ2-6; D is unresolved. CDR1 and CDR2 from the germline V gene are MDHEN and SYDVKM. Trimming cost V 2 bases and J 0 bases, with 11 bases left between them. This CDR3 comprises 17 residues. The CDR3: CASSLGPVSSGANVLTF. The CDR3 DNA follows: TGTGCCAGCAGTTTAGGCCCAGTTAGCTCTGGGGCCAACGTCCTGACTTTC.

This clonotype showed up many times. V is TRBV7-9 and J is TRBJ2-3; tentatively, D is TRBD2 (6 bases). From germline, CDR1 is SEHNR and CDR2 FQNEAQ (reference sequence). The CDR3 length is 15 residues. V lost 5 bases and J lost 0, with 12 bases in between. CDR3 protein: CASSPAGISTDTQYF. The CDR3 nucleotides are TGTGCCAGCAGCCCGGCGGGGATTAGCACAGATACGCAGTATTTT.

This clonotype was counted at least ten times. The CDR3, as DNA: TGTGCCAGCAGTCCAAGGATAGGACTAGTCGGGATTCAGTACTTC. This translates into CASSPRIGLVGIQYF. J is TRBJ2-4 and V is TRBV3-1, with 7 bases fitting TRBD2. Losses at the gene ends were 6 bases for V and 10 bases for J; bases not matched to a gene: 15. The CDR3 totals 15 residues. The germline gives CDR1 LGHDT, CDR2 YNNKEL (reference sequence).

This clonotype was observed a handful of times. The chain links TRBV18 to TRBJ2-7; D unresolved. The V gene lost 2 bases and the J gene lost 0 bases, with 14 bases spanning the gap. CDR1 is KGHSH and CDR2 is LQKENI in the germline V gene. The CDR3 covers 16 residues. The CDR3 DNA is TGTGCCAGCTCACCATTGCCCGGCGTCAGCTCCTACGAGCAGTACTTC. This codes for CASSPLPGVSSYEQYF.

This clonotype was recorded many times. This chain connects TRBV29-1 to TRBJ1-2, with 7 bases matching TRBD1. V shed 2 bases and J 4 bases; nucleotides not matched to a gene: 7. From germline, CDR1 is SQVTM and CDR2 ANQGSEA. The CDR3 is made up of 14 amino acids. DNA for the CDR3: TGCAGCGTTGAAAGACAGGGAAAAACCTATGGCTACACCTTC. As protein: CSVERQGKTYGYTF.

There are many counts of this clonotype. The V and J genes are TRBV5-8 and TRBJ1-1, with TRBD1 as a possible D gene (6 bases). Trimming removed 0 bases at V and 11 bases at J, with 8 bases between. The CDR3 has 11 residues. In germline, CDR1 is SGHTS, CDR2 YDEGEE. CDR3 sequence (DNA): TGTGCCAGCAGCTTGGGAAGGGGGGCTTTCTTT. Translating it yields CASSLGRGAFF.

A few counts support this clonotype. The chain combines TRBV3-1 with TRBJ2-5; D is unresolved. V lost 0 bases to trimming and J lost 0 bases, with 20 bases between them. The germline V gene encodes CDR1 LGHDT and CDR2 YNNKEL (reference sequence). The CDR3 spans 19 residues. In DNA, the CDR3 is TGTGCCAGCAGCCAAGATTCCGCTCGAACGGTGCTGTACCAAGAGACCCAGTACTTC. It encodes CASSQDSARTVLYQETQYF.